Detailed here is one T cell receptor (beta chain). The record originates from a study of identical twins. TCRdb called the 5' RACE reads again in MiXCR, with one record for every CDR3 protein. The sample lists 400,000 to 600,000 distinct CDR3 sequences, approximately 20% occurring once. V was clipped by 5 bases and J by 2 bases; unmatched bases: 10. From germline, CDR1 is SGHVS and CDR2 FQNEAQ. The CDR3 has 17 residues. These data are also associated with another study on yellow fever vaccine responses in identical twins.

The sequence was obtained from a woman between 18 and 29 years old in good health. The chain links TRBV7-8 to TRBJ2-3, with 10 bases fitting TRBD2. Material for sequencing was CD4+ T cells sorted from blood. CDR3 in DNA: TGTGCCAGCAGCCAGCCGGCTAGCGGGGGTACCACAGATACGCAGTATTTT. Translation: CASSQPASGGTTDTQYF.